What follows is one TCR beta chain and its context. This entry belongs to a study of cytotoxic CD8 clonotypes in ibrutinib-treated CLL. Assay used: immunoSEQ multiplex PCR; TCRdb lists only in-frame clones, some missing. Among some 100,000 clones listed, about 53% were seen once. CDR3 size: 11 residues. With 8 bases removed from V and 15 bases from J, the gap between germline ends came to 21 bases. Germline CDR1 and CDR2: DFQATT and SNEGSKA (reference sequence). The chain couples TRBV20-1 to TRBJ2-3; perhaps TRBD2 as D (5 bases). The TCR sequence derives from a human donor with chronic lymphocytic leukemia. This sample comprised PBMCs, obtained after 24 months of ibrutinib treatment. DNA for the CDR3: TGCAGTCTCAGCGGAGGTCGACGCCGATATTTT. Protein sequence: CSLSGGRRRYF.